This T cell receptor beta chain was found in a study of control samples from healthy donors and cancer patients (TCRdb year 2020). Library method: the immunoSEQ multiplex PCR assay. TCRdb mirrors the immuneACCESS table, restricted to in-frame sequences. Some clones are absent from its copies; in checked studies, under half trace to an unresolved V gene, and the reason for the others is unknown. For this sample the table gives some 28,000 clones, of which roughly 85% were detected only once. About 20% of the sample belongs to the ten largest clones. With regard to this clone: Its antigen is currently not known. No much larger clone exists at a distance of one base, and base qualities are not known.

The CDR3 holds 13 amino acids from the cysteine to the phenylalanine. Only CDR3 DNA is held: 39 bases, read in frame from base 1. From a lookup of the germline V gene, CDR1 and CDR2 are SGHVS and FQNEAQ. V and J are truncated by 5 bases and 8 bases respectively, leaving an intervening sequence of 15 bases. This chain is built from TRBV7-8 and TRBJ1-2; the D gene lacks a confident call. What was sequenced was PBMCs. This TCR was sampled from a man aged 55 to 70 with head and neck cancer. The CDR3 corresponds to CASSHMVEGGYTF. The sequenced DNA is TGTGCCAGCAGCCACATGGTCGAGGGAGGCTACACCTTC.